Following are 32 T cell receptor beta chains from one sample sequenced in a study of graft-versus-host responses after intestinal transplantation. These TCRs' antigens remain unknown. TCRdb keeps only in-frame clones here, not all; method: immunoSEQ multiplex PCR. Here the sample spans approximately 82,000 clones, 90% to 95% being singletons. The sequencing used unstimulated CD4+ T cells sorted from spleen or lymph node cells, collected before intestinal transplant. Receptor source: a human donor who received an intestinal transplant.

This chain joins TRBV7-2 and TRBJ1-4; D remains ambiguous. The CDR3 covers 15 residues. Germline CDR1 reads SGHTA; CDR2 reads FQGNSA. The V end lost 3 bases, the J end lost 0 bases, and 8 bases lay between the germline ends. In DNA, the CDR3 is TGTGCCAGCAGCTTGAGGAGGACAACTAATGAAAAACTGTTTTTT. As protein: CASSLRRTTNEKLFF.

This chain joins TRBV6-5 and TRBJ2-4, with TRBD1 identical over 8 bases. CDR3 size: 15 residues. Germline lookup yields CDR1 MNHEY and CDR2 SVGAGI. J was trimmed by 7 bases and V by 2 bases; bases with no gene match: 7. In DNA form, the CDR3 reads TGTGCCAGCAGTTACGGCCAGGGGGCTGGTAACATTCAGTACTTC. It codes for CASSYGQGAGNIQYF.

This clone has a single count. The chain recombines TRBV19 with TRBJ2-5; 10 nucleotides line up with TRBD1. The ends lost 5 bases at V and 4 bases at J; junction bases unmatched: 13. This CDR3 is built from 17 residues. Germline V gives CDR1 LNHDA, CDR2 SQIVND (reference sequence). CDR3 in amino acids: CASSPRRLRDRGETQYF. In DNA form, the CDR3 reads TGTGCCAGTAGTCCCAGGAGGCTCCGGGACAGGGGAGAGACCCAGTACTTC.

This clone has more than one count but fewer than ten. The rearrangement links TRBV4-3 to TRBJ2-7; 10 nucleotides agree with TRBD1. Unmatched junction bases numbered 4, after V lost 0 bases and J lost 2 bases. CDR3 length: 16 amino acids. The germline gives CDR1 LGHNA, CDR2 YSLEER. CDR3 nucleotide sequence: TGCGCCAGCAGCCAAGATTCCGGGACAGGGGCCTACGAGCAGTACTTC. Its protein is CASSQDSGTGAYEQYF.

V is TRBV19 and J is TRBJ1-1; TRBD1 might be the D (5 bases). CDR3 length: 14 residues. V was shortened by 5 bases and J by 0 bases, with 10 bases between the two germline ends. CDR1 is LNHDA and CDR2 is SQIVND in the germline V gene (reference sequence). The CDR3 region has the DNA TGTGCCAGTAGTGACAGACTCCTGAACACTGAAGCTTTCTTT. Translating it yields CASSDRLLNTEAFF. Looking up the rest from reference TRBV19 and TRBJ1-1 gives the full variable domain: DGGITQSPKYLFRKEGQNVTLSCEQNLNHDAMYWYRQDPGQGLRLIYYSQIVNDFQKGDIAEGYSVSREKKESFPLTVTSAQKNPTAFYLCASSDRLLNTEAFFGQGTRLTVV.

V and J are TRBV30 and TRBJ1-2, with D possibly matching TRBD1 (6 bases). This CDR3 comprises 14 residues. Trimming shortened V by 2 bases and J by 3 bases, and 13 bases separated the two germline ends. The germline V gene encodes CDR1 GTSNPN and CDR2 SVGIG (reference sequence). CDR3 nucleotides: TGTGCCTGGAGTCAGGGGATGGATTACTATGGCTACACCTTC. Its translation is CAWSQGMDYYGYTF.

About this clone itself: One junction end does not reproduce the germline sequence, and a read error may be involved. The chain carries TRBV18 and TRBJ1-2, with 9 nucleotides matching TRBD1. CDR1 and CDR2 (germline): KGHSH, LQKENI. There are 19 residues in the CDR3. Here the CDR3 DNA reads TGTGCCAGCTCACCGGTGCGAGGGACAGGGTATTTGGGTATCTATGGCCACACCTTC. Protein product: CASSPVRGTGYLGIYGHTF.

The rearrangement uses TRBV7-2 and TRBJ1-2, with a possible D match to TRBD1 (6 bases). This CDR3 contains 14 residues. Per germline, CDR1 SGHTA and CDR2 FQGNSA. V lost 3 bases and J lost 7, with 15 bases in between. CDR3 sequence (DNA): TGTGCCAGCAGCTTTGGGAGGGGGTCAGGTGGCTACACCTTC. It encodes CASSFGRGSGGYTF.

The rearrangement links TRBV7-2 to TRBJ2-3, with a possible D match to TRBD2 (6 bases). Germline V lookup: CDR1 SGHTA, CDR2 FQGNSA. This CDR3 region has 12 residues. The V end lost 8 bases, the J end lost 12 bases, and 18 bases lay between the germline ends. CDR3 amino acids: CASRPSGTAQYF. CDR3 nucleotide sequence: TGTGCCAGCCGACCCTCCGGGACTGCCCAGTATTTT.

The chain is built from TRBV2 and TRBJ2-7; TRBD2 matches at 10 bases. This CDR3 has 15 amino acids. Per germline, CDR1 SNHLY and CDR2 FYNNEI. Trimming at V came to 8 bases and at J to 2 bases, leaving 9 bases not matched to a gene. CDR3 DNA: TGTGCCAGCGGGAAGGAGCGGGGGGGAGCCTACGAGCAGTACTTC. Translating it yields CASGKERGGAYEQYF.

The chain is built from TRBV7-2 and TRBJ1-1, with 10 bases aligning to TRBD1. This CDR3 has 15 amino acids. From germline, CDR1 is SGHTA and CDR2 FQGNSA. V lost 5 bases to trimming and J lost 5 bases; unmatched junction nucleotides: 8. CDR3 nucleotides: TGTGCCAGCAGCACCAGACAGGGGGCCGGGACTGAAGCTTTCTTT. Translating gives CASSTRQGAGTEAFF.

V usage is TRBV19 and J usage is TRBJ2-7; 7 bases are shared with TRBD2. Germline values: CDR1 LNHDA, CDR2 SQIVND (reference sequence). The CDR3 covers 15 residues. V shed 6 bases and J 0 bases; nucleotides not matched to a gene: 8. DNA for the CDR3: TGTGCCAGTAGGCGGGACTACTCTTCCTCCTACGAGCAGTACTTC. It yields the protein CASRRDYSSSYEQYF. The full variable domain, in which reference TRBV19 and TRBJ2-7 provide the parts outside the CDR3, is DGGITQSPKYLFRKEGQNVTLSCEQNLNHDAMYWYRQDPGQGLRLIYYSQIVNDFQKGDIAEGYSVSREKKESFPLTVTSAQKNPTAFYLCASRRDYSSSYEQYFGPGTRLTVT.

The rearrangement links TRBV2 to TRBJ1-5, with a weak D call TRBD1 (6 bases). This CDR3 is built from 14 residues. Between the trimmed V and J ends, which lost 4 bases and 3 bases, there was a span of 10 bases. The germline CDR1 and CDR2 sequences are SNHLY and FYNNEI. CDR3 sequence (DNA): TGTGCCAGCAGTGTACAGGGTACCAATCAGCCCCAGCATTTT. This encodes CASSVQGTNQPQHF.

The chain is built from TRBV6-6 and TRBJ2-7; no reliable D call. Germline V gene lookup returns CDR1 MNHNY and CDR2 SVGAGI (reference sequence). V was clipped by 2 bases and J by 0 bases, with 14 bases between them. The length of the CDR3 is 16 residues. The CDR3 reads CASSYGVSRSSYEQYF. The CDR3 DNA reads as TGTGCCAGCAGTTACGGAGTGAGTAGGAGCTCCTACGAGCAGTACTTC.

CDR3 amino acids: CASSIAAGGSNEQFF. CDR3 nucleotides: TGTGCCAGTAGTATTGCAGCGGGGGGCTCCAATGAGCAGTTCTTC. The chain joins TRBV19 to TRBJ2-1; 9 bases are a match to TRBD2. Germline V lookup: CDR1 LNHDA, CDR2 SQIVND (reference sequence). The CDR3 runs 15 residues. Losses at the gene ends were 3 bases for V and 6 bases for J; bases not matched to a gene: 6.

The gene calls are TRBV5-1 and TRBJ1-1; no clear D. The length of the CDR3 is 14 residues. Trimming left V 0 bases short and J 1 base short, with 7 bases between. The V gene's germline CDR1 is SGHRS and CDR2 YFSETQ. The CDR3 loop is CASSLGHQNTEAFF. DNA for the CDR3: TGCGCCAGCAGCTTGGGACACCAGAACACTGAAGCTTTCTTT.

The gene calls are TRBV5-5 and TRBJ2-6; 9 bases are shared with TRBD1. This CDR3 has 17 amino acids. Germline lookup yields CDR1 SGHKS and CDR2 YYEKEE (reference sequence). Trimming cost V 3 bases and J 2 bases; bases outside gene matches: 6. CDR3 amino acids: CASSWGQGLAGANVLTF. In DNA form, the CDR3 reads TGTGCCAGCAGCTGGGGACAGGGCCTTGCTGGGGCCAACGTCCTGACTTTC.

This clone has a single count. The rearrangement uses TRBV2 and TRBJ1-1; tentative D call: TRBD1 (5 bases). The V end was cut by 7 bases, the J end by 3 bases, with 9 bases between. The CDR3 contains 12 residues. CDR1 is SNHLY, CDR2 FYNNEI, per germline. The CDR3 DNA is TGTGCCAGCATGGGGGGTTACACTGAAGCTTTCTTT. This sequence encodes CASMGGYTEAFF.

The V and J genes are TRBV6-1 and TRBJ2-3; 7 nucleotides line up with TRBD2. Per the germline V gene, CDR1 is MNHNS and CDR2 is SASEGT. V lost 5 bases, J lost 4 bases, and 9 bases stayed unmatched. There are 15 residues in the CDR3. The CDR3 reads CASSSHTSVADTQYF. CDR3 in DNA: TGTGCCAGCAGTTCCCATACTAGCGTAGCAGATACGCAGTATTTT.

The chain combines TRBV11-2 with TRBJ2-4; 11 bases agree with TRBD1. The CDR3 extends over 18 amino acids. Per the germline V gene, CDR1 is SGHAT and CDR2 is FQNNGV. The J segment lost 7 bases and the V segment lost 0 bases, leaving 11 bases of the junction unmatched. CDR3 bases: TGTGCCAGCAGCTTAGATGGCCTGAGGGACAGGGGGTGGAACATTCAGTACTTC. This translates into CASSLDGLRDRGWNIQYF.

The J gene is TRBJ2-7, the V gene TRBV18, with 9 bases that match TRBD1. Trimming took 3 bases from V and 7 from J; bases not matched to a gene: 4. The germline V gene has CDR1 KGHSH and CDR2 LQKENI. CDR3 length equals 13 residues. The chain's CDR3 is CASSPRDREEQYF. The CDR3 nucleotides read TGTGCCAGCTCACCCAGGGACAGGGAAGAGCAGTACTTC.

The rearrangement joins TRBV6-5 to TRBJ2-3; 10 bases match TRBD2. This CDR3 spans 16 amino acids. The ends lost 2 bases at V and 4 bases at J; junction bases unmatched: 6. Germline CDR1 reads MNHEY; CDR2 reads SVGAGI. CDR3 nucleotides: TGTGCCAGCAGTTACGGGGCTAGCGGGGGCTCAGATACGCAGTATTTT. This codes for CASSYGASGGSDTQYF.

J is TRBJ2-3 and V is TRBV18, with TRBD2 matching 12 bases. Losses at the gene ends were 0 bases for V and 5 bases for J; bases not matched to a gene: 0. The CDR3 spans 15 residues. CDR1 KGHSH and CDR2 LQKENI come from the germline V gene. The CDR3 is CASSPPGLAGDTQYF. As DNA, the CDR3 is TGTGCCAGCTCACCACCGGGACTAGCGGGAGATACGCAGTATTTT.

The chain recombines TRBV6-1 with TRBJ1-5; no reliable D call. The CDR3 runs to 13 residues. Per the germline V gene, CDR1 is MNHNS and CDR2 is SASEGT. V was shortened by 6 bases and J by 0 bases, with 6 bases between the two germline ends. CDR3 nucleotides: TGTGCCAGCAGCCCAAATAGCAATCAGCCCCAGCATTTT. Translated, it gives CASSPNSNQPQHF.

The rearrangement uses TRBV6-5 and TRBJ2-2; no firm D call. Trimming shortened V by 6 bases and J by 1 base, and 3 bases separated the two germline ends. CDR1 MNHEY and CDR2 SVGAGI come from the germline V gene. This CDR3 spans 12 amino acids. The CDR3 DNA is TGTGCCAGCAGCCTGAACACCGGGGAGCTGTTTTTT. Translated: CASSLNTGELFF.

This chain uses TRBV21-1 with TRBJ1-5. TRBV21-1 is described as a pseudogene. The CDR3 runs to 14 residues. The CDR3 here is CASIIRSRNQPQHF. The CDR3 nucleotides are TGTGCCAGCATAATACGGAGTCGAAATCAGCCCCAGCATTTT.

This rearrangement joins TRBV30 to TRBJ2-1; the D gene is possibly TRBD1 (6 bases). Trimming shortened V by 0 bases and J by 3 bases, and 15 bases separated the two germline ends. The V gene's germline CDR1 is GTSNPN and CDR2 SVGIG (reference sequence). CDR3 length equals 16 residues. The CDR3 sequence is CAWSVDRGGGYNEQFF. CDR3 DNA sequence: TGTGCCTGGAGTGTAGATAGAGGGGGTGGCTACAATGAGCAGTTCTTC.

The genes are TRBV7-6 and TRBJ2-2; D may be TRBD2 (5 bases). CDR1 SGHVS and CDR2 FNYEAQ come from the germline V gene. V lost 7 bases and J 1 base, leaving 19 bases between the germline ends. The CDR3 totals 17 residues. CDR3 loop: CASKAVGLGVNTGELFF. The CDR3 DNA sequence: TGTGCCAGCAAGGCCGTAGGTTTGGGAGTGAACACCGGGGAGCTGTTTTTT.

This clone appeared once. The genes are TRBV5-4 and TRBJ2-3; the match to TRBD2 covers 11 bases. Looked up from germline, CDR1 is SGHNT and CDR2 is YYREEE (reference sequence). The V and J ends lost 2 bases and 1 base, in that order; junction bases with no gene match: 3. This CDR3 comprises 16 residues. Here the CDR3 reads CASSLTSGGGTDTQYF. The CDR3 DNA reads as TGTGCCAGCAGCTTAACTAGCGGGGGCGGCACAGATACGCAGTATTTT.

The chain recombines TRBV19 with TRBJ1-4; 9 bases agree with TRBD1. CDR3 length equals 16 residues. Germline loops: CDR1 LNHDA, CDR2 SQIVND (reference sequence). V shed 8 bases, J shed 7 bases, and the junction held 14 bases outside the gene matches. The CDR3 DNA sequence: TGTGCCAGTCGATCTCTCGGACAGGGGTTAGGTGAAAAACTGTTTTTT. Translating gives CASRSLGQGLGEKLFF.

The chain recombines TRBV5-8 with TRBJ1-5, with D maybe TRBD1 (5 bases). V dropped 3 bases and J dropped 0 bases, with 13 bases sitting between them. The CDR3 length is 16 residues. CDR1 and CDR2 (germline): SGHTS, YDEGEE. The CDR3 DNA follows: TGTGCCAGCAGCTGGGGGGAGGGGAATAGCAATCAGCCCCAGCATTTT. Its protein is CASSWGEGNSNQPQHF.

V is TRBV18 and J is TRBJ1-1; D is undetermined. In germline, CDR1 is KGHSH, CDR2 LQKENI. The V and J ends lost 1 base and 1 base respectively, with 7 bases between them. This CDR3 comprises 14 residues. CDR3 bases: TGTGCCAGCTCACCACGAGTCGGGAACACTGAAGCTTTCTTT. This translates into CASSPRVGNTEAFF.